This record covers a single TCR beta chain. Sequencing was performed with immunoSEQ multiplex PCR; in TCRdb, only in-frame clones are kept and a portion is missing. This table holds tens of thousands of clones, approximately 90% found once. This sample is drawn from a study of control samples from healthy donors and cancer patients. Germline CDR1 LNHDA, CDR2 SQIVND (reference sequence). Trimming shortened V by 2 bases and J by 4 bases, and 16 bases separated the two germline ends. The length of the CDR3 is 16 residues. Material: PBMCs. The receptor comes from a man aged 50-60 years with lung cancer. This chain links TRBV19 with TRBJ2-3; D is perhaps TRBD2 (7 bases). For the CDR3, the DNA is TGTGCCAGTAGTATATATCTAGGGGGGGCCTCAGATACGCAGTATTTT. This gives the protein CASSIYLGGASDTQYF.